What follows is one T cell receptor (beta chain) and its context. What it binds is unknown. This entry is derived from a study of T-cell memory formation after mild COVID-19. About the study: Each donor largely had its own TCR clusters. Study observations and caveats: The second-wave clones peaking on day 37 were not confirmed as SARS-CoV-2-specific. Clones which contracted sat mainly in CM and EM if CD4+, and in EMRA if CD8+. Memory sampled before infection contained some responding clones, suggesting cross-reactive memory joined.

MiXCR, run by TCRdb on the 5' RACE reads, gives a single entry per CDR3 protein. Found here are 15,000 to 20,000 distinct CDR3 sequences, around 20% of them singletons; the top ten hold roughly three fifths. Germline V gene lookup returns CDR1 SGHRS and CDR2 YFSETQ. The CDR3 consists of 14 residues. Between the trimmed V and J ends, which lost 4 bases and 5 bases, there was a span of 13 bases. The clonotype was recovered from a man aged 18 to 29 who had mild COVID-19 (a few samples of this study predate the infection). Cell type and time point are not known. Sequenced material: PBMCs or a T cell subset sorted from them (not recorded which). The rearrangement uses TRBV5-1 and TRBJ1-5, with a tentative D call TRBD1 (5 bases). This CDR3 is CASSLEGRDQPQHF. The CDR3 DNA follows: TGCGCCAGCAGCCTGGAGGGGAGGGATCAGCCCCAGCATTTT.